This TCR beta chain was identified in a study of tumor and adjacent non-tumor tissue in lung cancer. Background on the study: About 4.17 million productive TCRbeta reads were obtained per sample on average.

To note about this clonotype: A junction boundary mismatches the germline segment, possibly from a read error.

A modified ARM-PCR protocol with three rounds of nested PCR amplified TCRbeta. Using its own MiXCR run on the multiplex PCR reads, TCRdb lists one record per CDR3 protein. The table has tens of thousands of distinct CDR3 sequences, around 74% seen once; the top ten hold 9.5% to 15%. This sample's RNA came from whole unsorted tissue. This clonotype was obtained from a woman between 45 and 60 years old with non-small cell lung cancer. The sample was lung tumor tissue.

CDR3 coding DNA: TGTGACAGCAGTTACGGGAGCTCATACGAGCAGTACTTC. Translating it yields CDSSYGSSYEQYF. The chain recombines TRBV6-6 with TRBJ2-7; the D gene is possibly TRBD2 (6 bases). CDR1 is MNHNY and CDR2 is SVGAGI in the germline V gene (reference sequence). The CDR3 totals 13 residues.